This section outlines one T cell receptor (beta chain) sequence together with its context. This clonotype has at least ten counts. The clone's antigen remains unknown. No clone much larger than this one lies a single base away; base qualities are absent. These data originate in a study of regulatory T cells in long-lasting Graves disease listed by TCRdb under 2021. Looking at the study overall: Antithyroid drugs had been taken for less than 3 months by newly diagnosed Graves' disease patients. This study used TCR sequencing and RNA sequencing of peripheral blood to compare persistent Graves' disease patients against newly diagnosed Graves' disease patients. The study was conducted in China and was registered as a clinical trial. TCR sequencing covered around 13 persistent and some 20 newly diagnosed Graves' disease patients, some 35 samples in total.

Read against the paper, the sample's time point label means: newly diagnosed GD, antithyroid drugs for less than 3 months. For both TCR sequencing and RNA sequencing, RNA was extracted from PBMCs in TRIzol. The diagnosis of Graves' disease was made according to American Thyroid Association guidelines. Recruitment of patients was carried out at an endocrinology department in Xi'an, China. Each patient gave approximately 10 milliliters of peripheral blood, collected in an EDTA anticoagulant tube. PBMCs were isolated by Ficoll Paque Plus density gradient separation without further T cell sorting. An Agilent 2100 Bioanalyzer and agarose gel were used to assess RNA quality, and a NanoDrop 2000 was used to measure RNA concentration. Paper-wide results and their limitations: Persistent Graves' disease patients showed lower TCR Shannon entropy and fewer highly expanded clones than newly diagnosed patients, suggesting clonal expansion. The authors acknowledged the small sample size as a limitation that may reduce accuracy. Only peripheral blood was studied, because thyroid tissue, the primary lesion, was inaccessible. Only the TCR beta chain was sequenced and analyzed. Patients with persistent disease shared more public clonotypes (around 2,500) than newly diagnosed patients did (966).

The method was multiplex PCR. Sequencing was carried out with an Illumina HiSeq 4000. To build TCR beta libraries, CDR3 regions were amplified by Arm-PCR using iRepertoire HTBI primers. PCR products were gel purified before sequencing. The study's own analysis went as follows. A total of under 80 TRBV and 14 TRBJ segments were identified across samples and were used for gene usage analysis of CDR3 amino acid clonotypes. Filtered high-quality paired reads were merged into contigs using COPE and FqMerger. BLAST was used to align contigs to IMGT TRBV, TRBD and TRBJ reference genes, with CDR3 defined following IMGT. Any clonotype with a frequency above 0.1% was classified as a highly expanded clone. Repertoire diversity was measured by Shannon entropy, and V-J evenness by the Gini coefficient. Clonotypes shared by more than one individual were considered public. TCRdb cleaned the public reads at Q25 with fastp, built clones with MiXCR and kept in-frame beta chains. Every distinct CDR3 protein forms one entry, paired with its most common genes and DNA. The V and J calls, along with clone size, are taken from TCRdb and not from the paper's own processing. The sample table records fewer than 650,000 distinct CDR3 sequences; less than 20% of these occur just once. The ten most abundant clones make up 18% of the sample.

These data also formed part of another study, on T cells in Graves' hyperthyroidism and ophthalmopathy. The second source states: Graves' hyperthyroidism was defined as stable when no progression to ophthalmopathy occurred over 18 months of follow-up. Hyperthyroidism patients were newly diagnosed, with disease duration under 2 months, and aged 18 to 65 years. The study excluded patients with uncontrolled infections, other autoimmune diseases, pregnancy or lactation. Diagnoses were established on the basis of clinical symptoms, serum thyroxine and TRAb, thyroid ultrasound, and orbital computed tomography. A first-round RT-PCR of the TCR CDR3 used the HTBI primer set with the Qiagen OneStep RT-PCR kit. Most expanded thyroid clonotypes (frequency above 0.001) were also detected in blood, a finding suggesting that blood repertoires may reflect thyroid immune responses. In cross-validation, a model built on a 13 V-J signature told ophthalmopathy apart from stable hyperthyroidism with over 85% sensitivity and about 81% specificity, and in testing the same model reached 80%/75%. In validation, progression to ophthalmopathy was predicted by the model with around 71% sensitivity and roughly 76% specificity, a median of around 5.9 months before onset. To identify TCR V-J signatures that set the groups apart, the researchers used a discovery cohort of more than 95 patients, made up of fewer than 50 with Graves' ophthalmopathy and some 56 with stable Graves' hyperthyroidism. Whether ophthalmopathy could be predicted prospectively was tested in an independent validation cohort made up of about 18 hyperthyroidism patients plus 17 patients who later progressed to ophthalmopathy. The roughly 100 discovery patients were randomly divided into training and test sets at a 7:3 ratio. Thyroid tissue and blood T-cell repertoires from several Graves' hyperthyroidism patients were also compared in the study. Following sampling, methimazole starting at 30 mg daily was given to hyperthyroidism patients, and high-dose intravenous methylprednisolone was given to ophthalmopathy patients. A second multiplex PCR round built the libraries, followed by size selection and purification. Sequencing of the libraries was done on an Illumina HiSeq2000 using paired-end 100 bp reads. SOAPnuke was used to process the raw data, throwing out any read that contained adapters or uncalled bases, had a mean Phred below 15, or lacked an exact constant-primer or identifier match. High-quality paired reads were merged with COPE v1.2.5, and unique nucleotide sequences were defined as clonotypes. MiTCR v1.1 was used to align the clonotypes against IMGT TRBV, TRBD and TRBJ reference segments. Analysis was restricted to V-J combinations with a frequency above 0.0001, which covered just over 98% of repertoires. The TCS score was defined as the ratio of F50 (clonal expansion) to E x V (chaos), calculated using BLOSUM62-based TCRdist between CDR3 peptides within each V-J. Welch's t-statistics and random forest reduced roughly 540 V-J features to under 15, which were used in a naive Bayes classifier (R e1071). Sample size was not statistically predetermined, and investigators were not blinded to group allocation. TCR Vbeta CDR3 sequencing of 135 peripheral blood samples (approximately 44 ophthalmopathy, approximately 80 hyperthyroidism and around 17 progressor patients) is reported in the paper.

The sequence was collected from a woman in her 30s with Graves disease. Donor details come from another sample of the same person, matched by shared clones. Specimen: peripheral blood mononuclear cells (PBMCs), collected at new diagnosis, from a patient treated with antithyroid drugs.

The nucleotide sequence is given as TGTGCCAGCAGTCAACACAGCGGGACCCAAGAGACCCAGTACTTC. Its translation reads: CASSQHSGTQETQYF. Recombination joined TRBV7-8 with TRBJ2-5; 7 central nucleotides agree with TRBD2. The germline V gene specifies SGHVS as CDR1 and FQNEAQ as CDR2. The CDR3 covers 15 residues, taking in both the cysteine and the phenylalanine. The read is trimmed to its CDR3 DNA, 45 bases read in frame from base 1. V loses 6 bases at its end and J loses 1 base; junction bases beyond the gene matches: 8.